The 12 T cell receptor beta chains below were found in one sample sequenced in a study of T and B cells in COVID-19 patients. Blood genomic DNA input for TRB amplification was about 240-550 ng. TRB rearrangements were amplified by multiplex PCR with BIOMED2 TRB-A/B primers. From the multiplex PCR reads, TCRdb called clonotypes with MiXCR, one entry per CDR3 protein. Of roughly 12,000 distinct CDR3 sequences listed, just under 30% are singletons. Sequences were obtained from blood. These TCRs come from a human donor who had recovered from COVID-19.

This clonotype is medium-sized in the sample. This chain connects TRBV19 to TRBJ2-6; 7 bases are a match to TRBD2. The trim removed 3 bases at V and 3 bases at J, leaving 2 bases unmatched. The CDR3 is made up of 15 amino acids. The V gene's germline CDR1 is LNHDA and CDR2 SQIVND (reference sequence). The CDR3 coding sequence is TGTGCCAGTAGTATGGGAGGGAGTGGGGCCAACGTCCTGACTTTC. It encodes CASSMGGSGANVLTF. Complete variable domain (other parts from reference TRBV19 and TRBJ2-6): DGGITQSPKYLFRKEGQNVTLSCEQNLNHDAMYWYRQDPGQGLRLIYYSQIVNDFQKGDIAEGYSVSREKKESFPLTVTSAQKNPTAFYLCASSMGGSGANVLTFGAGSRLTVL.

A word on this clonotype: The germline gene is not matched at one end of the junction; a read error may be the cause. The genes are TRBV6-4 and TRBJ2-5; the match to TRBD1 covers 7 bases. The germline V gene encodes CDR1 MRHNA and CDR2 SNTAGT. CDR3 size: 15 residues. The CDR3: CASSASQGPQETQYF. For the CDR3, the DNA is TGTGCCAGTAGTGCGTCACAGGGGCCCCAAGAGACCCAGTACTTC.

This chain links TRBV18 with TRBJ2-7; the D gene is possibly TRBD1 (5 bases). The V gene's germline CDR1 is KGHSH and CDR2 LQKENI. The V and J ends lost 5 bases and 2 bases respectively, with 10 bases between them. This CDR3 spans 13 amino acids. CDR3 DNA sequence: TGTGCCAGCTCAGACAGCCAACCCTACGAGCAGTACTTC. This translates into CASSDSQPYEQYF. Supplemented by reference TRBV18 and TRBJ2-7, the full variable domain reads NAGVMQNPRHLVRRRGQEARLRCSPMKGHSHVYWYRQLPEEGLKFMVYLQKENIIDESGMPKERFSAEFPKEGPSILRIQQVVRGDSAAYFCASSDSQPYEQYFGPGTRLTVT.

J is TRBJ1-1 and V is TRBV11-3, with 7 bases lining up with TRBD1. The J segment lost 3 bases and the V segment lost 1 base, leaving 8 bases of the junction unmatched. This CDR3 contains 16 residues. CDR1 SGHNT and CDR2 YENEEA come from the germline V gene. The CDR3 nucleotides are TGTGCCAGCAGCTTAGCCCTACAGGGGTCGGACACTGAAGCTTTCTTT. Its translation is CASSLALQGSDTEAFF. Variable domain in full (rest from reference TRBV11-3 and TRBJ1-1): EAGVVQSPRYKIIEKKQPVAFWCNPISGHNTLYWYLQNLGQGPELLIRYENEEAVDDSQLPKDRFSAERLKGVDSTLKIQPAELGDSAVYLCASSLALQGSDTEAFFGQGTRLTVV.

This clonotype has just a few counts. The chain uses TRBV6-5 and TRBJ1-5; D uncertain. V lost 2 bases to trimming and J lost 3 bases, with 8 bases between them. Germline values: CDR1 MNHEY, CDR2 SVGAGI. The CDR3 is 14 amino acids. The CDR3 sequence: CASSYRQTNQPQHF. DNA for the CDR3: TGTGCCAGCAGTTACAGGCAAACCAATCAGCCCCAGCATTTT.

This clonotype occurred a few times. The rearrangement uses TRBV6-6 and TRBJ1-5; maybe TRBD1 (5 bases). Germline lookup yields CDR1 MNHNY and CDR2 SVGAGI (reference sequence). V was trimmed by 4 bases and J by 1 base, leaving 8 bases between them. This CDR3 contains 14 residues. The CDR3 sequence is CASSLSGSNQPQHF. The CDR3 nucleotides are TGTGCCAGCAGTTTATCAGGGAGCAATCAGCCCCAGCATTTT.

This clonotype was seen many times. The J gene is TRBJ2-5, the V gene TRBV12-3 or TRBV12-4; 10 bases line up with TRBD1. The junction had 7 bases not matched to a gene; V was cut back by 5 bases and J by 7 bases. There are 14 residues in the CDR3. The CDR3 here is CASSPGTGAATQYF. DNA for the CDR3: TGTGCCAGCAGTCCCGGGACAGGGGCGGCGACCCAGTACTTC.

The J gene is TRBJ2-1, the V gene TRBV19; 13 bases are shared with TRBD2. Germline values: CDR1 LNHDA, CDR2 SQIVND (reference sequence). The CDR3 runs to 18 residues. V lost 3 bases, J lost 2 bases, and 7 bases stayed unmatched. The DNA for the CDR3 is TGTGCCAGTAGTATTGGGACTAGCGGGACAAAAACCTACAATGAGCAGTTCTTC. This encodes CASSIGTSGTKTYNEQFF. Using reference TRBV19 and TRBJ2-1 for the parts outside the CDR3, the full variable domain is DGGITQSPKYLFRKEGQNVTLSCEQNLNHDAMYWYRQDPGQGLRLIYYSQIVNDFQKGDIAEGYSVSREKKESFPLTVTSAQKNPTAFYLCASSIGTSGTKTYNEQFFGPGTRLTVL.

This clonotype has a count of ten or more. The chain couples TRBV27 to TRBJ2-1, with D perhaps TRBD2 (5 bases). The ends were cut back, 3 bases at V and 1 base at J, with 16 bases in the middle. The CDR3 loop spans 17 amino acids. Germline V CDR1 and CDR2: MNHEY, SMNVEV (reference sequence). The CDR3 is CASSFFGRVLSYNEQFF. CDR3 DNA sequence: TGTGCCAGCAGTTTCTTCGGGCGGGTCCTGTCCTACAATGAGCAGTTCTTC.

The V and J genes are TRBV5-1 and TRBJ2-3; a weak D match, TRBD2 (5 bases). This CDR3 has 16 residues. Germline loops: CDR1 SGHRS, CDR2 YFSETQ. Trimming shortened V by 5 bases and J by 0 bases, and 16 bases separated the two germline ends. The CDR3 loop is CASRSGFDSSTDTQYF. The DNA of the CDR3 is TGCGCCAGCAGATCGGGGTTCGACTCTAGCACAGATACGCAGTATTTT.

The rearrangement joins TRBV4-2 to TRBJ2-7; weak D call: TRBD2 (5 bases). Trimming shortened V by 0 bases and J by 2 bases, and 17 bases separated the two germline ends. The CDR3 is 17 residues long. The V gene's germline CDR1 is LGHNA and CDR2 YNFKEQ. CDR3 amino acids: CASSQEMAAPGTYEQYF. CDR3 nucleotides: TGTGCCAGCAGCCAAGAAATGGCGGCCCCGGGAACCTACGAGCAGTACTTC.

Concerning this clonotype itself: The CDR3 carries no conserved terminal phenylalanine or tryptophan, so it likely arises from a read error. No DNA is shown, since the ends of the CDR3 on it are uncertain; the CDR3 is the one TCRdb lists. The chain combines TRBV29-1 with TRBJ2-1; TRBD1, as called in the table, went unchecked against the DNA. The CDR3 extends over 16 residues, inclusive of both ends. The V gene's germline CDR1 is SQVTM and CDR2 ANQGSEA. CDR3 sequence reads: CSGEATARAADKEQGG.